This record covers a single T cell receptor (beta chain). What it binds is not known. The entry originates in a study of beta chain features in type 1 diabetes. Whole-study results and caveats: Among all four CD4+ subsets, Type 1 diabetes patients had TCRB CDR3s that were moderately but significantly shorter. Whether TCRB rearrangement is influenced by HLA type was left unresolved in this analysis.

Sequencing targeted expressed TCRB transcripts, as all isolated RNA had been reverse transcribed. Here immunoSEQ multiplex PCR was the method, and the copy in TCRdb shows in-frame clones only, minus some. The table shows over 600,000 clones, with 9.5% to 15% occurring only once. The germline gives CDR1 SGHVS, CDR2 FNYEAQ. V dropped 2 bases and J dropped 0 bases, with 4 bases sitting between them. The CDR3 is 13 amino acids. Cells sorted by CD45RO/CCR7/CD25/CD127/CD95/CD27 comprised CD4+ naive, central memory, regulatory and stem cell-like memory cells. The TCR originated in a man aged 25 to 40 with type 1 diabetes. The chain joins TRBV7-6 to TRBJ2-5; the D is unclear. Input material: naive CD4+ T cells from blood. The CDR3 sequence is CASSLSHQETQYF. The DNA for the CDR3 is TGTGCCAGCAGCTTAAGTCACCAAGAGACCCAGTACTTC.